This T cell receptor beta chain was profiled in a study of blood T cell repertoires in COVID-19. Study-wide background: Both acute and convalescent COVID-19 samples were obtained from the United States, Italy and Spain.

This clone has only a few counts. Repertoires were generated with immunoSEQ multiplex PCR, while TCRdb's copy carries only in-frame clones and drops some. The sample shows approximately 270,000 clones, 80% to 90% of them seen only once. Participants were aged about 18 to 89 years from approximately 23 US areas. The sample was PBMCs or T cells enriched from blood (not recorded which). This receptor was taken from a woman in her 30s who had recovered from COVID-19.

CDR3 loop: CASSDWAVNTEAFF. CDR3 coding DNA: TGTGCCAGCAGTGATTGGGCAGTCAACACTGAAGCTTTCTTT. The rearrangement links TRBV25-1 to TRBJ1-1; the D is unclear. V lost 3 bases to trimming and J lost 2 bases, with 10 bases between them. The CDR3 is 14 amino acids. CDR1 and CDR2 (germline): MGHDK, SYGVNS.